What follows are 15 T cell receptor beta chains derived from one specimen sequenced in a study of control samples from healthy donors and cancer patients (dated by TCRdb to 2018 to 2020). To prepare the library, the immunoSEQ multiplex PCR assay was applied. TCRdb provides this immuneACCESS table in a form limited to in-frame rearrangements. Some clones are lacking; in checked studies, under half of them reflect an unresolved V gene, and why the rest are absent is not known. This sample is represented by approximately 46,000 clones; approximately 89% of them were singletons. Roughly 10% of the sample lies in the top ten. Sequenced material: PBMCs. Receptors were obtained from a woman aged 60-70 years with lung cancer.

The chain carries TRBV18 and TRBJ1-1; D perhaps matches TRBD1 (6 bases). The CDR3 sequence is 15 residues long. The V and J ends lost 5 bases and 6 bases respectively, with 19 bases between them. CDR1 and CDR2 (germline): KGHSH, LQKENI. The CDR3 reads CASSANRAPEAEAFF. The DNA of the CDR3 is TGTGCCAGCTCAGCGAACAGGGCACCAGAGGCTGAAGCTTTCTTT.

The gene calls are TRBV5-1 and TRBJ2-1, with a tentative D call TRBD1 (6 bases). In germline, CDR1 is SGHRS, CDR2 YFSETQ. This CDR3 has 14 residues. With 5 bases removed from V and 2 bases from J, the gap between germline ends came to 11 bases. The CDR3 loop reads CASRHRVAYNEQFF. The CDR3 DNA is TGCGCCAGCAGACACAGGGTCGCCTACAATGAGCAGTTCTTC.

The rearrangement joins TRBV19 to TRBJ2-2; D is possibly TRBD1 (7 bases). The CDR3 totals 15 residues. Germline CDR1 and CDR2: LNHDA and SQIVND (reference sequence). Trimming removed 6 bases at V and 0 bases at J, with 11 bases between. DNA of the CDR3: TGTGCCAGTAGCAGGGGGGATACGAACACCGGGGAGCTGTTTTTT. Translation: CASSRGDTNTGELFF.

This chain uses TRBV29-1 with TRBJ2-1; 7 positions agree with TRBD1. The germline CDR1 and CDR2 sequences are SQVTM and ANQGSEA. This CDR3 is built from 13 residues. V shed 7 bases, J shed 8 bases, and the junction held 11 bases outside the gene matches. CDR3 in DNA: TGCAGCGCCGCATACAGGGGAAGGGATGAGCAGTTCTTC. Its translation: CSAAYRGRDEQFF.

The CDR3 region has the DNA TGTGCCACCAGTGACTGGACTAGCGAGACACCCGATGAGCAGTTCTTC. Amino acids: CATSDWTSETPDEQFF. The chain carries TRBV24-1 and TRBJ2-1; the match to TRBD2 covers 9 bases. CDR1 is KGHDR and CDR2 is SFDVKD in the germline V gene. Germline trimming cut 4 bases from V and 8 bases from J; bases unmatched to any gene: 11. The CDR3 contains 16 residues.

V usage is TRBV3-1 (or the pseudogene TRBV3-2) and J usage is TRBJ1-1; D not certain. CDR1 and CDR2 from the germline V gene are LGHDT and YNNKEL (reference sequence). V gave up 0 bases and J gave up 1 base, with 6 bases separating them. The CDR3 is 14 residues long. The CDR3 here is CASSQDLRNTEAFF. CDR3 in DNA: TGTGCCAGCAGCCAAGATCTCCGGAACACTGAAGCTTTCTTT.

CDR3 residues: CASSTGQGTPELFF. The CDR3 DNA reads as TGTGCCAGTAGTACGGGACAGGGGACCCCGGAGCTGTTTTTT. This chain links TRBV19 with TRBJ2-2, with 10 nucleotides matching TRBD1. CDR3 length: 14 amino acids. Germline values: CDR1 LNHDA, CDR2 SQIVND (reference sequence). V shed 4 bases and J 10 bases; nucleotides not matched to a gene: 6.

The chain has TRBV5-1 and TRBJ1-3; D might be TRBD1 (6 bases). The germline V and J ends were trimmed by 0 bases and 4 bases, with 14 bases remaining between them. The CDR3 has 16 residues. Looked up from germline, CDR1 is SGHRS and CDR2 is YFSETQ. Here the CDR3 reads CASSLAGARRGNTIYF. The CDR3 DNA reads as TGCGCCAGCAGCTTGGCGGGGGCGCGACGGGGAAACACCATATATTTT.

The chain carries TRBV9 and TRBJ2-1; maybe TRBD1 (5 bases). Germline V lookup: CDR1 SGDLS, CDR2 YYNGEE. Trimming stripped 4 bases from V and 6 bases from J, with 14 bases between. This CDR3 comprises 14 residues. CDR3 sequence reads: CASSPNTGGNEQFF. In DNA form, the CDR3 reads TGTGCCAGCAGCCCTAACACAGGCGGCAATGAGCAGTTCTTC.

The chain combines TRBV28 with TRBJ2-3; 13 positions agree with TRBD2. This CDR3 spans 16 amino acids. V was pared by 5 bases and J by 2 bases, with 4 bases of the junction left unmatched. CDR1 is MDHEN and CDR2 is SYDVKM in the germline V gene. The CDR3 loop is CASSLGLAGVTDTQYF. In DNA, the CDR3 is TGTGCCAGCAGTCTAGGACTAGCGGGAGTCACAGATACGCAGTATTTT. Supplemented by reference TRBV28 and TRBJ2-3, the full variable domain reads DVKVTQSSRYLVKRTGEKVFLECVQDMDHENMFWYRQDPGLGLRLIYFSYDVKMKEKGDIPEGYSVSREKKERFSLILESASTNQTSMYLCASSLGLAGVTDTQYFGPGTRLTVL.

The gene calls are TRBV7-6 and TRBJ2-1, with D perhaps matching TRBD2 (6 bases). CDR3 size: 15 residues. With 3 bases removed from V and 0 bases from J, the gap between germline ends came to 9 bases. Germline assignment: CDR1 SGHVS and CDR2 FNYEAQ. This chain's CDR3 is CASSFGGSSYNEQFF. The CDR3 nucleotides are TGTGCCAGCAGCTTTGGGGGGAGCTCCTACAATGAGCAGTTCTTC. The variable domain in full, with the rest retrieved from reference TRBV7-6 and TRBJ2-1, is GAGVSQSPRYKVTKRGQDVALRCDPISGHVSLYWYRQALGQGPEFLTYFNYEAQQDKSGLPNDRFSAERPEGSISTLTIQRTEQRDSAMYRCASSFGGSSYNEQFFGPGTRLTVL.

The chain couples TRBV7-9 to TRBJ1-4; 8 nucleotides align to TRBD1. Germline CDR1 SEHNR, CDR2 FQNEAQ (reference sequence). V dropped 5 bases and J dropped 7; count of bases not matched to a gene: 3. CDR3 length: 13 amino acids. The CDR3: CASSDRGGEKLFF. Here the CDR3 DNA reads TGTGCCAGCAGCGACAGGGGAGGTGAAAAACTGTTTTTT.

The V and J genes are TRBV10-2 and TRBJ1-1; 9 bases map to TRBD1. CDR1 is WSHSY and CDR2 is SAAADI in the germline V gene. CDR3 length equals 13 residues. The V segment lost 7 bases and the J segment 5 bases; nucleotides outside the gene matches: 5. The CDR3 coding sequence is TGCGCCAGCATCCCGACAGGGGGAACTGAAGCTTTCTTT. This gives the protein CASIPTGGTEAFF.

This clone was counted between two and nine times. The chain carries TRBV27 and TRBJ1-5, with D possibly matching TRBD1 (5 bases). Per the germline V gene, CDR1 is MNHEY and CDR2 is SMNVEV (reference sequence). The CDR3 contains 22 residues. Trimming removed 6 bases at V and 0 bases at J, with 33 bases between. In DNA form, the CDR3 reads TGTGCCAGCAGAATTCTACCCAAAAGGACTCGACAGCTTGGATATAGCAATCAGCCCCAGCATTTT. Its translation: CASRILPKRTRQLGYSNQPQHF.

The CDR3 protein is CSVRIAANTGELFF. The CDR3 DNA sequence: TGCAGCGTCAGAATAGCGGCGAACACCGGGGAGCTGTTTTTT. The genes are TRBV29-1 and TRBJ2-2; D may be TRBD2 (6 bases). Trimming removed 6 bases at V and 0 bases at J, with 11 bases between. Germline V lookup: CDR1 SQVTM, CDR2 ANQGSEA. The CDR3 contains 14 residues.